This T cell receptor beta chain was identified during a study of regulatory dendritic cells for organ transplantation. CDR1 is MNHEY and CDR2 is SMNVEV in the germline V gene (reference sequence). This CDR3 contains 13 residues. Trimming removed 4 bases at V and 1 base at J, with 8 bases between. Sequencing was performed with immunoSEQ multiplex PCR; in TCRdb, only in-frame clones are kept and a portion is missing. The sample lists more than 35,000 clones, around nine tenths occurring once. This TCR derives from a human donor in good health. Sample: naive CD8+ T cells from blood. As for subset: CD45RA+ naive T cells. The V gene is TRBV27, the J gene TRBJ2-7; D perhaps matches TRBD1 (6 bases). For the CDR3, the DNA is TGTGCCAGCAGTTCAGGACAGTCCTACGAGCAGTACTTC. The encoded protein is CASSSGQSYEQYF.